The clone carrying this T cell receptor beta chain came up once. Sequencing was performed with immunoSEQ multiplex PCR; in TCRdb, only in-frame clones are kept and a portion is missing. Among about 100,000 clones listed, over 70% were seen once. This record comes from a study of blood T cell repertoires in COVID-19. Study at large: The cDNA or gDNA used as material had been derived from T cells, B-cell-depleted T cells, or PBMCs.

CDR1 is KGHDR, CDR2 SFDVKD, per germline. Germline trimming cut 4 bases from V and 7 bases from J; bases unmatched to any gene: 6. The CDR3 has 15 amino acids. This TCR was recovered from a man aged 60 to 69 with acute or convalescent COVID-19. Specimen: peripheral blood. The rearrangement joins TRBV24-1 to TRBJ1-4, with 9 bases identical to TRBD1. The CDR3 spells CATSDGTGLFEKLFF. CDR3 bases: TGTGCCACCAGTGACGGGACAGGGCTGTTTGAAAAACTGTTTTTT.